Below, one TCR beta chain is given with its context. This entry belongs to a study of blood T cell repertoires in COVID-19. V gave up 5 bases and J gave up 4 bases; unmatched junction bases: 10. The CDR3 is 16 amino acids. Germline CDR1 LNHDA, CDR2 SQIVND (reference sequence). Clones were read by immunoSEQ multiplex PCR, and TCRdb kept only the in-frame ones, dropping some. The table records under 300,000 clones, 81% of them present only once. The sample was peripheral blood. The TCR sequence derives from an older woman with active or convalescent COVID-19. The gene calls are TRBV19 and TRBJ2-3; 9 nucleotides agree with TRBD1. Written as DNA, the CDR3 is TGTGCCAGTAGTTGGGGGACAGGGCCTTCCGCAGATACGCAGTATTTT. Protein product: CASSWGTGPSADTQYF.